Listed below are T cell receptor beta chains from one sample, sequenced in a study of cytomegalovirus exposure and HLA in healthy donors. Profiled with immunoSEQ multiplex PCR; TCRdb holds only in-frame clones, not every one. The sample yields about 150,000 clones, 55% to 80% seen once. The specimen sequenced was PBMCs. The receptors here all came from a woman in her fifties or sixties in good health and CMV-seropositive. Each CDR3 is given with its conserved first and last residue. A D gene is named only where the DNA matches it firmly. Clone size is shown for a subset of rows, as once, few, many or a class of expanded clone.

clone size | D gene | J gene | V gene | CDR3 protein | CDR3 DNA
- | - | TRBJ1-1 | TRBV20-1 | CSGVEDTEAFF | TGTTCAGGGGTCGAGGACACTGAAGCTTTCTTT
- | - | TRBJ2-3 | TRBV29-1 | CSVGNSGIADTQYF | TGCAGCGTTGGAAATAGCGGAATTGCAGATACGCAGTATTTT
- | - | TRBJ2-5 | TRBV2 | CASSPEGFREQETQYF | TGTGCCAGCAGCCCTGAAGGGTTCAGGGAACAAGAGACCCAGTACTTC
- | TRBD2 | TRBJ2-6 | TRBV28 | CASSQRERSNVLTF | TGTGCCAGCAGTCAGCGGGAGCGTTCCAACGTCCTGACTTTC
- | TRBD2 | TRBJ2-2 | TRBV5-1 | CASSLEGLAGEFINGELFF | TGCGCCAGCAGCTTGGAGGGACTAGCGGGAGAATTTATCAACGGGGAGCTGTTTTTT
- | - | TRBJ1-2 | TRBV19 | CASSIPGEGYFYGYTF | TGTGCCAGTAGTATCCCCGGCGAGGGATATTTCTATGGCTACACCTTC
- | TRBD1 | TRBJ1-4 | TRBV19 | CASAGQPNEKLFF | TGTGCCAGTGCGGGACAGCCTAATGAAAAACTGTTTTTT
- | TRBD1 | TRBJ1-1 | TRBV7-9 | CASSLAQGVSTEAFF | TGTGCCAGCAGCTTAGCGCAGGGGGTGAGCACTGAAGCTTTCTTT
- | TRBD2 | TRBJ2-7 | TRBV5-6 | CASSPVRAGGSYEQYF | TGTGCCAGCAGCCCAGTCCGAGCGGGAGGGTCGTACGAGCAGTACTTC
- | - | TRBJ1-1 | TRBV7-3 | CASSVTGTLGTEAFF | TGTGCCAGCAGCGTCACCGGGACACTTGGCACTGAAGCTTTCTTT
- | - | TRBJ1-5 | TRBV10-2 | CASRDTFYNQPQHF | TGCGCCAGCAGGGACACCTTTTACAATCAGCCCCAGCATTTT
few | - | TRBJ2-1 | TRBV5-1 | CASSFADEQFF | TGCGCCAGCAGCTTTGCGGATGAGCAGTTCTTC
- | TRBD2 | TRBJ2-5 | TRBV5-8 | CASSLGPVAGGETQYF | TGTGCCAGCAGCTTGGGGCCGGTAGCGGGAGGAGAGACCCAGTACTTC
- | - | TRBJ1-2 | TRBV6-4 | CASSDAGYGYTF | TGTGCCAGCAGTGACGCAGGCTATGGCTACACCTTC
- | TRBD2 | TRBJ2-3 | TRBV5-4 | CASGRSGGRSSDTQYF | TGTGCCAGCGGCAGATCCGGCGGGAGGAGTTCAGATACGCAGTATTTT
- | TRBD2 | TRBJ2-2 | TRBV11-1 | CASSLLAGGFGELFF | TGTGCCAGCAGCTTACTAGCGGGAGGCTTCGGGGAGCTGTTTTTT
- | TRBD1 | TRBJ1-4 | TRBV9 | CASSEGQSTSNEKLFF | TGTGCCAGCAGCGAGGGACAGAGCACCTCTAATGAAAAACTGTTTTTT
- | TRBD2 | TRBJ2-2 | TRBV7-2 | CASSLDEREGRTGELFF | TGTGCCAGCAGCTTAGATGAGCGGGAGGGTCGCACCGGGGAGCTGTTTTTT
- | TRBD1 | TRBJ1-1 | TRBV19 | CASSPGTGSRNTEAFF | TGTGCCAGTAGTCCCGGGACAGGGAGTAGGAACACTGAAGCTTTCTTT
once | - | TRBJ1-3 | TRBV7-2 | CASSFGVSGNTIYF | TGTGCCAGCAGCTTCGGGGTCTCTGGAAACACCATATATTTT
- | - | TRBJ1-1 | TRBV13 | CASSLQLTNTEAFF | TGTGCCAGCAGCTTACAGCTGACTAACACTGAAGCTTTCTTT
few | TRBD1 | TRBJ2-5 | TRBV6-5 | CASSHPPGTGETQYF | TGTGCCAGCAGTCATCCCCCCGGGACAGGGGAGACCCAGTACTTC
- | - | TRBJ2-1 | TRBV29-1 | CSVAGWFYNEQFF | TGCAGCGTTGCCGGGTGGTTCTACAATGAGCAGTTCTTC
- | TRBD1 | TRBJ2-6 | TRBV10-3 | CAIRPIGQVSSGANVLTF | TGTGCCATCAGACCCATAGGACAGGTGTCCTCTGGGGCCAACGTCCTGACTTTC
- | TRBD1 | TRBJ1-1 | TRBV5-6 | CASSFGTGRGNTEAFF | TGTGCCAGCAGCTTTGGGACAGGCCGGGGGAACACTGAAGCTTTCTTC
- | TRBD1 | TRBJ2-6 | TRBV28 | CASSLEGATSGANVLTF | TGTGCCAGCAGTTTAGAGGGGGCGACCTCTGGGGCCAACGTCCTGACTTTC
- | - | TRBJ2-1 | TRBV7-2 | CASSFTGTPVLLF | TGTGCCAGCAGCTTCACCGGGACTCCAGTTCTTCTCTTC
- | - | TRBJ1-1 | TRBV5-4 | CASSIRDTRIKAFF | TGTGCCAGCAGCATACGGGACACCAGAATTAAAGCTTTCTTT
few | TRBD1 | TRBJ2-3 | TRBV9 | CASTRTGSADTQYF | TGTGCCAGCACCCGGACAGGGAGTGCAGATACGCAGTATTTT
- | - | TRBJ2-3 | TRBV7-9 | CASSLAGGRSTDTQYF | TGTGCCAGCAGCTTAGCAGGGGGACGGAGCACAGATACGCAGTATTTT
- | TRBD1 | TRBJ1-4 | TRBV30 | CAWSPGTGVEKLFF | TGTGCCTGGAGCCCCGGGACAGGGGTTGAAAAACTGTTTTTT
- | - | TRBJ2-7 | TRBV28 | CASSDSEGKNF | TGTGCCAGCAGCGACTCGGAAGGAAAAAACTTC
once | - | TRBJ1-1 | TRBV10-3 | CAITPGPTNTEAFF | TGTGCCATCACCCCAGGGCCAACGAACACTGAAGCTTTCTTT
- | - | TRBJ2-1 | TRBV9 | CASSVVGGQGSYNEQFF | TGTGCCAGCAGCGTAGTAGGAGGGCAGGGCTCCTACAATGAGCAGTTCTTC
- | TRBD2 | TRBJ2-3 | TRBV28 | CASSSRAGGKDTQYF | TGTGCCAGCTCCTCCCGGGCGGGAGGGAAAGATACGCAGTATTTT
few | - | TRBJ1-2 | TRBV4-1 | CASSQLTEPYGYTF | TGCGCCAGCAGCCAATTAACAGAGCCTTATGGCTACACCTTC
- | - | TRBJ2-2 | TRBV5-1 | CASSLGTMNTGELFF | TGCGCCAGCAGCTTAGGGACAATGAACACCGGGGAGCTGTTTTTT
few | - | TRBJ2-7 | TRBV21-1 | CASSKEGGQGSSRGWSYEQYF | TGTGCCAGCAGCAAAGAGGGGGGACAGGGGTCATCCCGCGGTTGGAGCTACGAGCAGTACTTC
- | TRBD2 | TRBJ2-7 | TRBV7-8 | CASSPRAGSYEQYF | TGTGCCAGCAGCCCCCGAGCGGGGTCCTACGAGCAGTACTTC
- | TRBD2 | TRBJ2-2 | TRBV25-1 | CASSLPLGAGGAGELFF | TGTGCCAGCAGTCTTCCCCTTGGAGCGGGAGGTGCCGGGGAGCTGTTTTTT
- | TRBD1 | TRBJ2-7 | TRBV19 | CASSKQGGYEQYF | TGTGCCAGTAGTAAACAGGGGGGCTACGAGCAGTACTTC
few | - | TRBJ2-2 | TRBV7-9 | CASSAISDRETGELFF | TGTGCCAGCAGCGCCATTAGTGACAGAGAGACCGGGGAGCTGTTTTTT
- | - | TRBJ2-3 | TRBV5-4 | CASSLGLVGTDTQYF | TGTGCCAGCAGCTTGGGACTAGTCGGCACAGATACGCAGTATTTT
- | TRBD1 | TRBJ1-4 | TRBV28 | CASRTTGGPNEKLFF | TGTGCCAGCAGGACTACAGGGGGCCCTAATGAAAAACTGTTTTTT
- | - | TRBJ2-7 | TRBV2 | CASAGSTGSYEQYF | TGTGCCAGTGCCGGTTCCACGGGCTCCTACGAGCAGTACTTC
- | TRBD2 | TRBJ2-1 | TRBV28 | CASSLSSGRSKNEQFF | TGTGCCAGCAGTTTGTCTAGCGGGCGATCTAAGAATGAGCAGTTCTTC
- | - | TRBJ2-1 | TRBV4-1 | CASSQDTGYNEQFF | TGCGCCAGCAGCCAAGATACAGGGTACAATGAGCAGTTCTTC
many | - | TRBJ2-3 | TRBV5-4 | CASSPSTDTQYF | TGTGCCAGCAGCCCTTCCACAGATACGCAGTATTTT
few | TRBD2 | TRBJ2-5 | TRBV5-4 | CASSPRTSGSKGSTQYF | TGTGCCAGCAGCCCCAGGACTAGCGGGAGTAAGGGTTCGACCCAGTACTTC